The present entry profiles one TCR beta chain with its context. Antigen: not known. This CDR3 contains 15 residues. CDR1 and CDR2 from the germline V gene are SGHRS and YFSETQ. Trimming removed 0 bases from V and 9 bases from J; junction bases left unmatched: 7. Generated by immunoSEQ multiplex PCR, the TCRdb table keeps only in-frame clones and is missing some. The table shows 25,000 or so clones, with roughly 86% occurring only once. The sample is drawn from a study of T cells after posttransplantation cyclophosphamide. Findings and caveats of the study: TRB clonality was highly associated with recipient CMV seropositivity and reactivation. Later post-transplant blood repertoires were often dominated by donor CD8+ memory clones. Blood and skin or GI T cell repertoires showed limited TRB overlap.

Sequenced: PBMCs. The clonotype comes from a woman aged 55-69 years with a blood cancer, CMV-positive, and with a related stem cell donor. V gene TRBV5-1 combines with J gene TRBJ2-1, with TRBD2 matching over 9 bases. The CDR3 loop is CASSLVAGGPGEQFF. The CDR3 DNA follows: TGCGCCAGCAGCTTGGTCGCGGGAGGGCCTGGTGAGCAGTTCTTC.